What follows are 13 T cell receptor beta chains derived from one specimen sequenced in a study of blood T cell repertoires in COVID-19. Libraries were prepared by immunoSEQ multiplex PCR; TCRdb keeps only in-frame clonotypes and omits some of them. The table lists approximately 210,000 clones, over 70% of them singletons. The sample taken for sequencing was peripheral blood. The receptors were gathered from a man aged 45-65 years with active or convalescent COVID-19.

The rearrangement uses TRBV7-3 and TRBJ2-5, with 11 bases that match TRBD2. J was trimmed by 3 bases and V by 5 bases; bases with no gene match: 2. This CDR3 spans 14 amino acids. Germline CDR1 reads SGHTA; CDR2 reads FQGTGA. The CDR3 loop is CASSPTSGKETQYF. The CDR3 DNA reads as TGTGCCAGCAGCCCGACTAGCGGGAAAGAGACCCAGTACTTC.

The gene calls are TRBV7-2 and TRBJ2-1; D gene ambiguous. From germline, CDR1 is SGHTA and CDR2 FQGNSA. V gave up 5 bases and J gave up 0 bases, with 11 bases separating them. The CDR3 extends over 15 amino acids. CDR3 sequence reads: CASSPPPSSYNEQFF. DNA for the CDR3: TGTGCCAGCAGCCCACCCCCGAGCTCCTACAATGAGCAGTTCTTC.

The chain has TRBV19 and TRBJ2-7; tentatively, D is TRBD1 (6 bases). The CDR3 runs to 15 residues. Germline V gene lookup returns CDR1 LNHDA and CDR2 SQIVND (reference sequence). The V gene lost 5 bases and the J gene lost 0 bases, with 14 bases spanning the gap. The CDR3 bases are TGTGCCAGTAGTCGGAAGGGGGAGAGCTCCTACGAGCAGTACTTC. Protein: CASSRKGESSYEQYF.

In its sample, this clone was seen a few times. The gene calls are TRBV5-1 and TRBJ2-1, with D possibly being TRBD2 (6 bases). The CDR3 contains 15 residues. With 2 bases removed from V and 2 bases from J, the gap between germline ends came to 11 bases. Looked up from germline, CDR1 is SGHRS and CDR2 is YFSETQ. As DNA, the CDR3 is TGCGCCAGCAGCTTAGCGGGCCAGACCTACAATGAGCAGTTCTTC. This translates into CASSLAGQTYNEQFF.

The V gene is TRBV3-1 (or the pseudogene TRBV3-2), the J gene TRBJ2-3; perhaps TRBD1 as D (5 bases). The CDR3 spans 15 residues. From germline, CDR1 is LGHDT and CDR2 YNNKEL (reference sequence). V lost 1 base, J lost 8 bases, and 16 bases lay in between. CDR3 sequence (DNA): TGTGCCAGCAGCCAAGGAGCAGGGCAATGGAGTACGCAGTATTTT. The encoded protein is CASSQGAGQWSTQYF.

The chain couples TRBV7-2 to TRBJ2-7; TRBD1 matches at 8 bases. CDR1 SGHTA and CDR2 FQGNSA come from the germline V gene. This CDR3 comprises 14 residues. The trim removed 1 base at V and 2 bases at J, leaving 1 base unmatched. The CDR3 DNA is TGTGCCAGCAGCTTAGTGACAGGGGCCTACGAGCAGTACTTC. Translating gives CASSLVTGAYEQYF.

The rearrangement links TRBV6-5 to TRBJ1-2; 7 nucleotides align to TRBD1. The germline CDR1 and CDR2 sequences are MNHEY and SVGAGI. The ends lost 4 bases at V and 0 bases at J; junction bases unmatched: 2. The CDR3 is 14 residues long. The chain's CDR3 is CASSSGTANYGYTF. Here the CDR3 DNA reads TGTGCCAGCAGTTCCGGGACAGCTAACTATGGCTACACCTTC.

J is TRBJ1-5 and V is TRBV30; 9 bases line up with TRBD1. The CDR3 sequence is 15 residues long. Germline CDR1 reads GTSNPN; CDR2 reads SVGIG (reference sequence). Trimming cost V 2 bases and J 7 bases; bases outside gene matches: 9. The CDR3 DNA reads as TGTGCCTGGAGTCCCGACAGGGGGGCATACCAGCCCCAGCATTTT. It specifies CAWSPDRGAYQPQHF.

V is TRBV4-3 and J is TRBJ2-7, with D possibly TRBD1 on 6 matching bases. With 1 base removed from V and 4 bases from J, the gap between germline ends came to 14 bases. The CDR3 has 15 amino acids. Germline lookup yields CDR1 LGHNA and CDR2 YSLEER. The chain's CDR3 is CASSQGSGQGYEQYF. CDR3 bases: TGCGCCAGCAGCCAAGGGTCGGGCCAGGGGTACGAGCAGTACTTC.

The chain's CDR3 is CATEGQAQETQYF. The CDR3 DNA sequence: TGTGCCACAGAGGGTCAGGCCCAAGAGACCCAGTACTTC. The chain is built from TRBV3-1 (or the pseudogene TRBV3-2) and TRBJ2-5; tentative D call: TRBD2 (5 bases). V was cut by 10 bases and J by 1 base, with 13 bases left in between. Germline values: CDR1 LGHDT, CDR2 YNNKEL (reference sequence). The length of the CDR3 is 13 residues.

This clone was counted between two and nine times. CDR3 coding DNA: TGTGCCAGCAGCCGGGACAGAGGATATGGCTACACCTTC. Translating it yields CASSRDRGYGYTF. V gene TRBV5-6 combines with J gene TRBJ1-2; 7 bases line up with TRBD1. V dropped 4 bases and J dropped 5; count of bases not matched to a gene: 5. Germline V lookup: CDR1 SGHDT, CDR2 YYEEEE. The length of the CDR3 is 13 residues.

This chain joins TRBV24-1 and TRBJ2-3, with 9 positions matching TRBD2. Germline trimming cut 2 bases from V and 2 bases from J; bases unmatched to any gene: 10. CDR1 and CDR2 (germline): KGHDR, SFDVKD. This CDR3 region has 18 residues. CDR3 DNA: TGTGCCACCAGTGATTCCCCCCTTGCGGGAGGGTCCACAGATACGCAGTATTTT. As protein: CATSDSPLAGGSTDTQYF.

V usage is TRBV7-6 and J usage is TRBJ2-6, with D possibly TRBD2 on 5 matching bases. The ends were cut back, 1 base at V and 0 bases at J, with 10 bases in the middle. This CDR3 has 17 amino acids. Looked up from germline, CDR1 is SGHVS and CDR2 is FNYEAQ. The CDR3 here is CASSLVAQSSGANVLTF. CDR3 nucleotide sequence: TGTGCCAGCAGCTTAGTAGCGCAGTCCTCTGGGGCCAACGTCCTGACTTTC.